The rows below give T cell receptor beta chains drawn from one sample of a study of cytomegalovirus exposure and HLA in healthy donors. The table came from immunoSEQ multiplex PCR; TCRdb's copy has only in-frame clones and leaves some out. The sample shows 130,000 to 150,000 clones, 50% to 75% of them seen only once. What was sequenced was PBMCs. The source of these receptors is a woman aged 25 to 39 in good health and CMV-seropositive. Each CDR3 is given with its conserved first and last residue. A D gene is named only where the DNA matches it firmly. Clone size is shown for a subset of rows, as once, few, many or a class of expanded clone.

>.|.|TRBV28|TRBJ1-2
TGTGCCAGCAGTTTTCCTACAGGGTCTAGCTATGGCTACACCTTC
CASSFPTGSSYGYTF
>TRBD2|.|TRBV7-7|TRBJ2-7
TGTGCCAGCAGCGCCTATAGCGGGAGCTCCTACGAGCAGTACTTC
CASSAYSGSSYEQYF
>TRBD2|.|TRBV10-3|TRBJ2-2
TGTGCCATCAGTGAGTCGGAGGCTAGCGGGGCGAACACCGGGGAGCTGTTTTTT
CAISESEASGANTGELFF
>TRBD2|.|TRBV29-1|TRBJ2-3
TGCAGCGTTGGACGGTTTGGGACTAGCGGGAGGGCCAGAGAGGGTCTGGGTACGCAGTATTTT
CSVGRFGTSGRAREGLGTQYF
>.|.|TRBV7-3|TRBJ2-6
TGTGCCAGCAGCTTAATTCCGCGCCCGGCGGGTGGGGCCAACGTCCTGACTTTC
CASSLIPRPAGGANVLTF
>TRBD1|.|TRBV5-1|TRBJ2-7
TGCGCCAGCAGCTGGGAGGCGACAGGGGCGAACGAGTTGTCCTACGAGCAGTACTTC
CASSWEATGANELSYEQYF
>.|.|TRBV2|TRBJ1-2
TGTGCCAGCAGTGAAGTGATTGGTAGGGGCGGTGGCTACACCTTC
CASSEVIGRGGGYTF
>TRBD2|.|TRBV10-3|TRBJ2-1
TGTGCCATCAGTGATGGAACTAGCGGGAACGGTGAGCAGTTCTTC
CAISDGTSGNGEQFF
>.|once|TRBV10-2|TRBJ2-7
TGCGCCAGCAGTCCCGGATCCCTAGCCTACGAGCAGTACTTC
CASSPGSLAYEQYF
>TRBD2|.|TRBV6-1|TRBJ2-7
TGTGCCAGCAGTGAACTGCGGGGGGTCTCCTACGAGCAGTACTTC
CASSELRGVSYEQYF
>.|once|TRBV19|TRBJ1-2
TGTGCCAGTAGTATAGCGGGGTTCCAAGGCTACACCTTC
CASSIAGFQGYTF
>.|.|TRBV7-9|TRBJ2-7
TGTGCCAGCAGCCCAGGTTTGGGGTCCGGGAACGAGCAGTACTTC
CASSPGLGSGNEQYF
>.|few|TRBV4-2|TRBJ2-5
TGTGCCAGCAGCCAAGATCGGGAACGGGAAGAGACCCAGTACTTC
CASSQDREREETQYF
>.|.|TRBV5-1|TRBJ1-2
TGCGCCAGCAGCTTGGGGGAGTATGGCTACACCTTC
CASSLGEYGYTF
>.|.|TRBV27|TRBJ1-2
TGTGCCAGCCGGGGGGCTAACTATGGCTACACCTTC
CASRGANYGYTF
>.|.|TRBV19|TRBJ1-6
TGTGCCAGTAGTATCGGGATGGCGGCCCTCCACTTT
CASSIGMAALHF
>.|.|TRBV4-2|TRBJ1-2
TGTGCCAGCAGCCAAGAGGCAGGAGGCTACACCTTC
CASSQEAGGYTF
>.|few|TRBV5-1|TRBJ1-6
TGCGCCAGCAGCTTGACAGGGAGCTCCTATAATTCACCCCTCCACTTT
CASSLTGSSYNSPLHF
>.|.|TRBV27|TRBJ2-5
TGTGCCAGCAGTTTAATCGGTCAAATAGAGACCCAGTACTTC
CASSLIGQIETQYF
>.|.|TRBV5-1|TRBJ2-2
TGCGCCAGCAGCCAGGGTGTGGGTGAGGCCGGGGAGCTGTTTTTT
CASSQGVGEAGELFF
>TRBD2|.|TRBV7-8|TRBJ2-7
TGTGCCAGCAGCTTAGAAGGGACTAGCGGGTTCTACGAGCAGTACTTC
CASSLEGTSGFYEQYF
>TRBD1|.|TRBV9|TRBJ1-6
TGTGCCAGCGACGGACAGGTGCGGAATTCACCCCTCCACTTT
CASDGQVRNSPLHF
>TRBD1|.|TRBV2|TRBJ1-2
TGTGCCAGCAGGATAGGACAGGGTCAAGCTCTCTATGGCTACACCTTC
CASRIGQGQALYGYTF
>TRBD1|medium-sized|TRBV4-1|TRBJ2-2
TGCGCCAGCAGCCGGACAAGAGATCCCGGGACAGGGGTCGGGGAGCTGTTTTTT
CASSRTRDPGTGVGELFF
>.|.|TRBV5-1|TRBJ2-1
TGCGCCAGCAGCTTGAATGACAGGAGTAATGAGCAGTTCTTC
CASSLNDRSNEQFF
>.|.|TRBV7-4|TRBJ2-7
TGTGCCAGCAAGAGGTACGAGCAGTACTTC
CASKRYEQYF
>TRBD2|few|TRBV4-2|TRBJ2-5
TGTGCCAGCGCCTCCCCGACTAGCGGGGACCAAGAGACCCAGTACTTC
CASASPTSGDQETQYF
>TRBD1|.|TRBV5-4|TRBJ1-2
TGTGCCAGCAGCTTCTCGTCGCAGGGGGCGTTAGGCTACACCTTC
CASSFSSQGALGYTF
>.|.|TRBV7-6|TRBJ1-6
TGTGCCAGCAGCGTACAGGGTAATTCACCCCTCCACTTT
CASSVQGNSPLHF
>TRBD1|few|TRBV5-1|TRBJ1-5
TGCGCCAGCAGCGACGGACAGGACTCACGGCCCCAGCATTTT
CASSDGQDSRPQHF
>TRBD1|.|TRBV28|TRBJ2-7
TGTGCCAGCAGGGAACACAGGGGCGAGCAGTACTTC
CASREHRGEQYF
>TRBD1|.|TRBV6-1|TRBJ1-1
TGTGCCATCCTCCGGGACAGGGGTAACACTGAAGCTTTCTTT
CAILRDRGNTEAFF
>TRBD1|few|TRBV14|TRBJ1-6
TGTGCCAGCAGCCAAATGACAGGGACAAATTCACCCCTCCACTTT
CASSQMTGTNSPLHF